One sample yielded the 15 T cell receptor beta chains listed below, sequenced in a study of T-cell memory formation after mild COVID-19. TCRdb re-derived calls from the 5' RACE reads in MiXCR, one entry per CDR3 protein. The sample records about 350,000 distinct CDR3 sequences, around 15% being singletons. What was sequenced was PBMCs or a T cell subset sorted from them (not recorded which). The receptors were sampled from a man aged 18 to 35 who had mild COVID-19 (a few samples of this study predate the infection). Cell type and time point are not known.

About this clonotype itself: A much larger clone lies one base from this, so it may be a read error. The V and J genes are TRBV4-1 and TRBJ2-1, with D possibly being TRBD1 or TRBD2 (5 bases each). V was trimmed by 4 bases and J by 0 bases, leaving 16 bases between them. The CDR3 sequence is 17 residues long. The germline V gene has CDR1 MGHRA and CDR2 YSYEKL. CDR3 loop: CASSPLSGTTSYNEQFF. CDR3 bases: TGCGCCAGCAGCCCGCTTTCCGGGACCACCTCCTACAATGAGCAGTTCTTC.

The CDR3 DNA reads as TGTGCCAGCAGTCCTCGGACAGGGTACACTGAAGCTTTCTTT. Translating it yields CASSPRTGYTEAFF. The chain links TRBV12-3 or TRBV12-4 to TRBJ1-1; 8 nucleotides align to TRBD1. The V and J ends lost 5 bases and 3 bases, in that order; junction bases with no gene match: 5. The CDR3 length is 14 residues.

This clonotype was detected ten times or more. The chain joins TRBV27 to TRBJ1-4; D remains unclear. The germline V gene has CDR1 MNHEY and CDR2 SMNVEV (reference sequence). V lost 3 bases, J lost 7 bases, and 12 bases lay in between. CDR3 length: 14 amino acids. The CDR3 region has the DNA TGTGCCAGCAGTTTTTCCCGCGATCCTGAAAAACTGTTTTTT. It is translated as CASSFSRDPEKLFF.

This rearrangement joins TRBV6-2 or TRBV6-3 to TRBJ2-7, with D unresolved. The V end was cut by 8 bases, the J end by 6 bases, with 20 bases between. Germline lookup yields CDR1 MNHEY and CDR2 SVGEGT. The CDR3 contains 14 residues. The CDR3 loop reads CASGLGQPRTEQYF. The CDR3 DNA reads as TGTGCCAGCGGTCTCGGGCAGCCAAGGACCGAGCAGTACTTC.

This clonotype occurred a few times. The rearrangement links TRBV6-2 or TRBV6-3 to TRBJ2-1; D is unclear. The CDR3 has 11 residues. Looked up from germline, CDR1 is MNHEY and CDR2 is SVGEGT. V gave up 2 bases and J gave up 12 bases, with 8 bases separating them. The chain's CDR3 is CASSYGPRQFF. CDR3 coding DNA: TGTGCCAGCAGTTACGGGCCGAGGCAGTTCTTC.

The chain uses TRBV7-9 and TRBJ2-1; the match to TRBD1 covers 11 bases. The CDR3 spans 15 residues. CDR1 and CDR2 from the germline V gene are SEHNR and FQNEAQ (reference sequence). Trimming at V came to 5 bases and at J to 9 bases, leaving 9 bases not matched to a gene. DNA of the CDR3: TGTGCCAGCAGCCGCCCTACCGGGACAGGGGGTGAGCAGTTCTTC. As protein: CASSRPTGTGGEQFF.

This clonotype was seen only a few times. The chain joins TRBV18 to TRBJ1-2, with 9 bases lining up with TRBD1. Germline values: CDR1 KGHSH, CDR2 LQKENI. This CDR3 has 13 amino acids. V shed 6 bases and J 6 bases; nucleotides not matched to a gene: 5. This CDR3 reads CASSPGQGNGYTF. The DNA of the CDR3 is TGTGCCAGCTCCCCGGGACAGGGAAATGGCTACACCTTC.

The chain joins TRBV12-3 or TRBV12-4 to TRBJ2-1, with 11 bases that match TRBD2. Trimming cost V 6 bases and J 5 bases; bases outside gene matches: 6. The CDR3 consists of 15 residues. CDR3 loop: CASSHSGGGHNEQFF. The CDR3 DNA is TGTGCCAGCAGCCATAGCGGGGGGGGCCACAATGAGCAGTTCTTC.

The chain recombines TRBV2 with TRBJ1-5; no firm D call. Trimming pared 6 bases from V and 0 bases from J, leaving 12 bases between. The CDR3 totals 15 residues. Looked up from germline, CDR1 is SNHLY and CDR2 is FYNNEI. CDR3 in amino acids: CASSGGRTSNQPQHF. The CDR3 nucleotides read TGTGCCAGCAGCGGCGGGCGGACTAGCAATCAGCCCCAGCATTTT.

This clonotype was detected a few times. V and J are TRBV4-2 and TRBJ2-7; D not resolved. Trimming left V 0 bases short and J 0 bases short, with 9 bases between. Germline V gives CDR1 LGHNA, CDR2 YNFKEQ. The CDR3 has 15 residues. CDR3 residues: CASSQEGVNSYEQYF. DNA for the CDR3: TGTGCCAGCAGCCAAGAAGGCGTCAACTCCTACGAGCAGTACTTC.

This clonotype was observed a handful of times. V is TRBV28 and J is TRBJ2-6, with D tentatively TRBD2 (6 bases). The V end was cut by 3 bases, the J end by 3 bases, with 9 bases between. The CDR3 has 15 amino acids. Germline V gene sequence: CDR1 MDHEN, CDR2 SYDVKM. The CDR3 spells CASSLGGVGANVLTF. DNA of the CDR3: TGTGCCAGCAGTTTGGGGGGAGTTGGGGCCAACGTCCTGACTTTC.

This clonotype was found a few times. DNA of the CDR3: TGTGCCATCAGTACGGGACAGAGACTAGCGGGGGGCGAAGAGCAGTACTTC. Protein product: CAISTGQRLAGGEEQYF. J is TRBJ2-7 and V is TRBV10-3, with 13 nucleotides matching TRBD2. Germline CDR1 ENHRY, CDR2 SYGVKD. The CDR3 is 17 amino acids. Trimming cost V 5 bases and J 7 bases; bases outside gene matches: 14.

The rearrangement links TRBV6-1 to TRBJ2-7; D is ambiguous. CDR1 is MNHNS, CDR2 SASEGT, per germline. V shed 2 bases and J shed 0 bases, with 11 bases lying between them. The CDR3 consists of 15 residues. CDR3 residues: CASSEFFTASYEQYV. The CDR3 bases are TGTGCCAGCAGTGAATTTTTCACTGCCTCCTACGAGCAGTACGTC.

This chain connects TRBV3-1 to TRBJ2-1; TRBD2 agrees at 11 bases. This CDR3 is built from 17 residues. V was pared by 4 bases and J by 0 bases, with 5 bases of the junction left unmatched. Germline CDR1 is LGHDT and CDR2 is YNNKEL (reference sequence). In DNA form, the CDR3 reads TGTGCCAGCAGCCGCAGACTAGCGGGGAGCTCCTACAATGAGCAGTTCTTC. The encoded protein is CASSRRLAGSSYNEQFF.

The V gene is TRBV4-2, the J gene TRBJ2-3; D unresolved. Germline V gene data show CDR1 as LGHNA and CDR2 as YNFKEQ. V dropped 3 bases and J dropped 6 bases, with 7 bases sitting between them. The CDR3 extends over 12 amino acids. The CDR3 is CASSHPPDTQYF. In nucleotides, the CDR3 is TGTGCCAGCAGCCACCCCCCGGATACGCAGTATTTT.